This T cell receptor (beta chain) was obtained from a study of CD8+CD57+ T cells in acquired aplastic anemia (dated by TCRdb to the late 2010s). About the investigation overall: On average, sorted CD4+ and CD8+ cells yielded around 3.5 ug of extracted DNA, with a range of roughly 0.19 to 27.4 ug. Healthy donor samples averaged approximately 10 million reads for CD4+ and 11 million to 13 million for CD8+ cells.

Many counts were recorded for this clonotype. It has no known antigen specificity. The record has no base qualities; no much larger clone is one base away. TCR repertoires of sorted CD4+ and CD8+ blood T cells from severe aplastic anemia patients and healthy subjects were deep-sequenced in the study. Ficoll-Paque density gradient centrifugation was used to isolate peripheral blood mononuclear cells. CD4+ and CD8+ T cells were sorted by FACS or magnetic beads before DNA extraction. TCR beta VDJ combination and CDR3 sequence profiling used genomic DNA as the template. An Illumina HiSeq 2000 was used for TCR repertoire sequencing. As for the authors' bioinformatics: TRBV/TRBJ rearrangement plots, CDR3 size and DJ length profiles, and Simpson's diversity index were used to evaluate the repertoires. Whichever DNA sequence was most abundant in the deep sequencing data was defined as the immunodominant clone. CDR3 amino acid sequences were screened for sharing across subjects and compared with published repertoires and the VDJdb database. TCRdb reprocessing: public reads trimmed at Q25 with fastp, clones called with MiXCR, in-frame beta chains kept. Each CDR3 protein gets just one entry, which takes the most common genes and DNA from the rows behind it. TCRdb assigned the V and J calls; the authors' analysis was not used. This sample has roughly 130,000 distinct CDR3 sequences in its table, and about 48% of those were observed once. The biggest ten clones account for about 2.5% of the sample.

Trimming at the junction amounts to 3 bases on V and 5 bases on J, and the germline ends lie 17 bases apart. Spanning cysteine to phenylalanine, the CDR3 consists of 16 amino acids. Only CDR3 DNA remains: 48 bases, in frame from the first base. The CDR1 and CDR2 encoded by the germline V gene (reference sequence) are MNHEY and SMNVEV. Summary of the overall study and its limitations: No significant difference in CD8+ Simpson's diversity was found between patients and healthy controls (P=0.060). Roughly 30 CD8+ CDR3 sequences were shared between patients and controls but appeared highly expressed in patients and within their immunodominant clones.

The chain is encoded by TRBV27 joined to TRBJ2-1; a confident D gene designation cannot be given. The sample taken for sequencing was sorted CD4+, CD8+, or CD8+CD57+ T cells (not recorded which) from PBMCs. The TCR was taken from a human donor in good health, serving as a control. The nucleotide sequence reads TGTGCCAGCAGTTTTAGAGTAACCCCCTCGAACAATGAGCAGTTCTTC. Its protein product is CASSFRVTPSNNEQFF.